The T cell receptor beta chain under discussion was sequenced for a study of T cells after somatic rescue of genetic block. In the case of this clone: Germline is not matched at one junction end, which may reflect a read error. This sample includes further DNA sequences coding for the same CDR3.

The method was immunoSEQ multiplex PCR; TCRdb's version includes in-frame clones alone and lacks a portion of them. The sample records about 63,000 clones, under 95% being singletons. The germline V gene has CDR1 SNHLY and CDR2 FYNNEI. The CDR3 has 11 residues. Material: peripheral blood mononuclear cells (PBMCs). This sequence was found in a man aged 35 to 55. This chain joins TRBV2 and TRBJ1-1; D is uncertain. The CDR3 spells CASSVDTEAFF. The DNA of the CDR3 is TGTGCCAGCAGTGTCGACACTGAAGCTTTTTTT.